This is a list of T cell receptor beta chains from one sample in a study of shared clonotypes between healthy human individuals. The assay was immunoSEQ multiplex PCR, and TCRdb's table has in-frame clones only and misses some. The repertoire holds about 480,000 clones, with about 79% as singletons. The sequenced sample consisted of PBMCs. These receptors were taken from a woman between 35 and 50 years old in good health. Some clones in this sample may be carry-over from other donors' samples. The conserved cysteine and the conserved F or W are not part of the CDR3 here.

J gene: TRBJ1-1; V gene: TRBV9; CDR3 protein: ASSVATTGHTEAF
J gene: TRBJ1-1; V gene: TRBV29-1; CDR3 protein: SVPGQGSMNTEAF
J gene: TRBJ1-2; V gene: TRBV11-2; CDR3 protein: ASSPGGNSGYT
J gene: TRBJ2-7; V gene: TRBV18; CDR3 protein: ASSPHPGSLGYEQY
J gene: TRBJ1-2; V gene: TRBV9; CDR3 protein: ASSVAPGATRYGYT
J gene: TRBJ2-5; V gene: TRBV5-1; CDR3 protein: ASSLGGNKETQY
J gene: TRBJ2-2; V gene: TRBV10-3; CDR3 protein: AISGLAGDPGELF
J gene: TRBJ2-7; V gene: TRBV6-1; CDR3 protein: ASSPRLAGSYEQY
J gene: TRBJ2-5; V gene: TRBV7-6; CDR3 protein: ASSLGDLNQETQY
J gene: TRBJ2-3; V gene: TRBV28; CDR3 protein: ASRPRRISSTDTQY
J gene: TRBJ2-3; V gene: TRBV5-1; CDR3 protein: ASSPISSGSTDTQY
J gene: TRBJ1-6; V gene: TRBV27; CDR3 protein: ASSPGQGSSPLH
J gene: TRBJ1-1; V gene: TRBV30; CDR3 protein: AWRAWNTEAF
J gene: TRBJ1-3; V gene: TRBV15; CDR3 protein: ATSSPRVSGNTIY
J gene: TRBJ2-5; V gene: TRBV5-1; CDR3 protein: ASSLVGGDAETQY
J gene: TRBJ1-3; V gene: TRBV30; CDR3 protein: AWRGRRSGNTIY
J gene: TRBJ2-6; V gene: TRBV25-1; CDR3 protein: ASTGKAGANVLT
J gene: TRBJ2-1; V gene: TRBV29-1; CDR3 protein: SVRPYGEQF
J gene: TRBJ1-5; V gene: TRBV5-5; CDR3 protein: ASSITGDQPQH
J gene: TRBJ2-6; V gene: TRBV7-9; CDR3 protein: ASSAGQGISGANVLT
J gene: TRBJ1-6; V gene: TRBV30; CDR3 protein: AWDTGPNSPLH
J gene: TRBJ1-2; V gene: TRBV28; CDR3 protein: ASSLLGGALGYT
J gene: TRBJ2-4; V gene: TRBV28; CDR3 protein: ASSSPSGNNIQY
J gene: TRBJ2-1; V gene: TRBV19; CDR3 protein: ASSIDRQSNEQF
J gene: TRBJ2-2; V gene: TRBV6-4; CDR3 protein: ASSADDTGELF
J gene: TRBJ1-5; V gene: TRBV28; CDR3 protein: ASSLEVGGRQPQH
J gene: TRBJ2-1; V gene: TRBV5-4; CDR3 protein: ASSLFGSYNEQF
J gene: TRBJ1-2; V gene: TRBV2; CDR3 protein: ASSEARTGYGYT
J gene: TRBJ2-2; V gene: TRBV4-3; CDR3 protein: ASSPSGRANTGELF
J gene: TRBJ2-3; V gene: TRBV4-1; CDR3 protein: ASSAVWEGTDTQY
J gene: TRBJ1-1; V gene: TRBV9; CDR3 protein: ASSLTGQMNTEAF
J gene: TRBJ2-7; V gene: TRBV6-6; CDR3 protein: ASSDLGGVGYEQY
J gene: TRBJ2-3; V gene: TRBV7-9; CDR3 protein: ASSFSDSLTDTQY
J gene: TRBJ2-1; V gene: TRBV7-3; CDR3 protein: ASSPTLPAGVPNEQF
J gene: TRBJ2-5; V gene: TRBV11-3; CDR3 protein: ASSFGTGARETQY
J gene: TRBJ2-2; V gene: TRBV10-3; CDR3 protein: ATRWEGVRTGELF
J gene: TRBJ1-2; V gene: TRBV5-1; CDR3 protein: ASSLAGTGHGYT
J gene: TRBJ2-1; V gene: TRBV11-3; CDR3 protein: ASSPGLLNEQF
J gene: TRBJ1-3; V gene: TRBV7-9; CDR3 protein: ASSLDRTTGNTIY
J gene: TRBJ2-5; V gene: TRBV18; CDR3 protein: ASSPKAGGETQY
J gene: TRBJ2-6; V gene: TRBV5-1; CDR3 protein: ASSLEALSGANVLT
J gene: TRBJ2-5; V gene: TRBV30; CDR3 protein: AWSPGDRDSETQY
J gene: TRBJ1-2; V gene: TRBV15; CDR3 protein: ATSRERQSNYGYT
J gene: TRBJ2-3; V gene: TRBV7-9; CDR3 protein: ASLPGPNSDTQY
J gene: TRBJ2-3; V gene: TRBV11-2; CDR3 protein: ASSTGQATDTQY
J gene: TRBJ1-3; V gene: TRBV4-1; CDR3 protein: ASSQPGVGSGNTIY
J gene: TRBJ1-3; V gene: TRBV9; CDR3 protein: ASSVGNTIY
J gene: TRBJ2-7; V gene: TRBV28; CDR3 protein: ASESRVASYEQY
J gene: TRBJ2-3; V gene: TRBV7-2; CDR3 protein: ASSYSGVSADTQY
J gene: TRBJ2-1; V gene: TRBV6-4; CDR3 protein: ASSPRGETNEQF
J gene: TRBJ2-3; V gene: TRBV28; CDR3 protein: ASSQGDSTDTQY
J gene: TRBJ2-7; V gene: TRBV10-3; CDR3 protein: AIRAGTSGRHYEQY
J gene: TRBJ2-6; V gene: TRBV4-1; CDR3 protein: ASSFGNQGAGANVLT
J gene: TRBJ2-2; V gene: TRBV7-7; CDR3 protein: ASSLTRDTGELF